The rows below give T cell receptor beta chains drawn from one sample of a study of OX40 agonist ivuxolimab in advanced cancers. Libraries were prepared by immunoSEQ multiplex PCR; TCRdb keeps only in-frame clonotypes and omits some of them. Of some 70,000 clones in the sample, approximately 90% were seen once. The sequenced sample was CD4+ or CD8+ T cells sorted from blood, obtained in a trial of the OX40 agonist ivuxolimab. These receptors were obtained from an adult with an advanced solid tumor such as melanoma, head and neck, liver or kidney cancer. CDR3s include the opening cysteine and the closing phenylalanine or tryptophan.

CDR3aa | j_gene | v_gene
CASSLVRGQGYGYTF | TRBJ1-2 | TRBV11-2
CATQLWGLSGELFF | TRBJ2-2 | TRBV6-1
CASSLEGSNGYTF | TRBJ1-2 | TRBV5-5
CASSTGQGDEKLFF | TRBJ1-4 | TRBV5-1
CASSPRAGLSSGNTIYF | TRBJ1-3 | TRBV18
CASSLAGTSGRYSYEQYF | TRBJ2-7 | TRBV5-5
CASSRDPSYNEQFF | TRBJ2-1 | TRBV27
CASSFSSGRVETQYF | TRBJ2-5 | TRBV11-3
CASSLDLAGVRETQYF | TRBJ2-5 | TRBV11-2
CATGPRGGAYEQYF | TRBJ2-7 | TRBV2
CASTGTDNSPLHF | TRBJ1-6 | TRBV30
CASRNPKATEAFF | TRBJ1-1 | TRBV27
CASSLKTGASEAFF | TRBJ1-1 | TRBV11-2
CASSPSTGFNEQFF | TRBJ2-1 | TRBV7-9
CASSISSGVNTGELFF | TRBJ2-2 | TRBV18
CASSFSTGRGEQFF | TRBJ2-1 | TRBV27
CSVEGPVDREKYF | TRBJ2-7 | TRBV29-1
CASSISGGRDTQYF | TRBJ2-3 | TRBV19
CASSAIAGGGETQYF | TRBJ2-5 | TRBV2
CASSLDSGGLGYTF | TRBJ1-2 | TRBV5-4
CASSRQGNNYGYTF | TRBJ1-2 | TRBV5-1
CASSIKAYNEQFF | TRBJ2-1 | TRBV19